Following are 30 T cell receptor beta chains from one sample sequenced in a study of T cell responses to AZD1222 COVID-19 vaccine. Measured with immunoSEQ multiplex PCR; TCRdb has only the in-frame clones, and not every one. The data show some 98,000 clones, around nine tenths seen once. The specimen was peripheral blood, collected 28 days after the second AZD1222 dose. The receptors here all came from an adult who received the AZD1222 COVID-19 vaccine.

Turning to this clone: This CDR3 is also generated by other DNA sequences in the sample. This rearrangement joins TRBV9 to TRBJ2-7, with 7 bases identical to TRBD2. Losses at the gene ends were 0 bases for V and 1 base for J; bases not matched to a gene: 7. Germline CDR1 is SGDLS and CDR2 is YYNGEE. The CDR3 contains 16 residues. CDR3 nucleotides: TGTGCCAGCAGCGTAGAACTGGGCGGGAGTTCCTACGAGCAGTACTTC. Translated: CASSVELGGSSYEQYF.

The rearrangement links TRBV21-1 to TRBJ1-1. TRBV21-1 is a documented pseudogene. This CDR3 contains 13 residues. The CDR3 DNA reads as TGTGCCAGCAGCAAAGGCCCTGGAACTGAAGCTTTCTTT. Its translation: CASSKGPGTEAFF.

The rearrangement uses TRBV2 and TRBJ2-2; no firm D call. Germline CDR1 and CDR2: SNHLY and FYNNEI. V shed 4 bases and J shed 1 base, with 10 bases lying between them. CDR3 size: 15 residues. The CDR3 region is CASSVGLGNTGELFF. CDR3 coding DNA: TGTGCCAGCAGTGTTGGGCTGGGGAACACCGGGGAGCTGTTTTTT.

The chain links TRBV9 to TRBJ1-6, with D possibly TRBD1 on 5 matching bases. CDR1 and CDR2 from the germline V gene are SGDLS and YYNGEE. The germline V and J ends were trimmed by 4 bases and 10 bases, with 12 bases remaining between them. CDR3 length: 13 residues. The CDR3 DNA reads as TGTGCCAGCAGCCCGACAGAGAGATCACCCCTCCACTTT. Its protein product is CASSPTERSPLHF. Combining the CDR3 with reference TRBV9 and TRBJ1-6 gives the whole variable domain DSGVTQTPKHLITATGQRVTLRCSPRSGDLSVYWYQQSLDQGLQFLIQYYNGEERAKGNILERFSAQQFPDLHSELNLSSLELGDSALYFCASSPTERSPLHFGNGTRLTVT.

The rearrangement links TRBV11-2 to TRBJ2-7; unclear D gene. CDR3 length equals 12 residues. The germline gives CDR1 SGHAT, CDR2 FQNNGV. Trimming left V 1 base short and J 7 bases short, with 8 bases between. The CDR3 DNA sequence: TGTGCCAGCAGCTTAGGTGGTCCAGAGCAGTACTTC. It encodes CASSLGGPEQYF.

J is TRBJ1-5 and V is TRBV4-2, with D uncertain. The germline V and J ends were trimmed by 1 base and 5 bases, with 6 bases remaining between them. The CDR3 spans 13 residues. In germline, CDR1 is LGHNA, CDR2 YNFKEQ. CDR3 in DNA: TGTGCCAGCAGCCAAGGACTTGATCAGCCCCAGCATTTT. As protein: CASSQGLDQPQHF.

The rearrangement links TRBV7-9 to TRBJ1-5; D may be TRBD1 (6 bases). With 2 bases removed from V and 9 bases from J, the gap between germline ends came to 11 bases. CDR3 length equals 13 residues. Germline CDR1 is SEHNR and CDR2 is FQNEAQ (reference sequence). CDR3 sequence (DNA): TGTGCCAGCAGCTTAATGGGGGCATGGCCCCAGCATTTT. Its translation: CASSLMGAWPQHF.

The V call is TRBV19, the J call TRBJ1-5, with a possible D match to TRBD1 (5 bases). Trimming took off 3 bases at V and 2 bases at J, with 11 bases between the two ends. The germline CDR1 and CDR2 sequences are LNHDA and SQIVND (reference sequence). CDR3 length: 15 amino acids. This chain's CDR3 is CASSMFRGGNQPQHF. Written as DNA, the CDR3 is TGTGCCAGTAGTATGTTTCGAGGGGGCAATCAGCCCCAGCATTTT.

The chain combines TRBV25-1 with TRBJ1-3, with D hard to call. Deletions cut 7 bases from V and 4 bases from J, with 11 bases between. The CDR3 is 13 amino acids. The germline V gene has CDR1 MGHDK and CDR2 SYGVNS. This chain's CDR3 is CASMKPRGNTIYF. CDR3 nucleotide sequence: TGTGCCAGCATGAAGCCAAGGGGAAACACCATATATTTT.

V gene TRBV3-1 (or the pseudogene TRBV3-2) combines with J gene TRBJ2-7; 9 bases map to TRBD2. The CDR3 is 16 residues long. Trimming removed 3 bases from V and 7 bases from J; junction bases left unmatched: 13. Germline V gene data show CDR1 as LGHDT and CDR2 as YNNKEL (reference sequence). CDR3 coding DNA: TGTGCCAGCAGCCATCTGGCGGCGGGAGGGCCGGGGGAGCAGTACTTC. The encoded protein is CASSHLAAGGPGEQYF.

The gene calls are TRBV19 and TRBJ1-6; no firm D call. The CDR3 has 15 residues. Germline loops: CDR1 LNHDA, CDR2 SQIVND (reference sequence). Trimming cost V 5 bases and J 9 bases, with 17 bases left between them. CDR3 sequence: CASSHNSDSGSPLHF. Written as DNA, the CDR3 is TGTGCCAGTAGTCATAACTCCGATTCGGGTTCACCCCTCCACTTT.

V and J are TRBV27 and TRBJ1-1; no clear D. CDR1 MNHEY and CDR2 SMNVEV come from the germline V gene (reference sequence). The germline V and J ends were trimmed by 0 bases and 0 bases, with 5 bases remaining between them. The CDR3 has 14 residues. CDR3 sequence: CASSLSRLNTEAFF. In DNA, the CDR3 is TGTGCCAGCAGTTTATCTAGACTGAACACTGAAGCTTTCTTT.

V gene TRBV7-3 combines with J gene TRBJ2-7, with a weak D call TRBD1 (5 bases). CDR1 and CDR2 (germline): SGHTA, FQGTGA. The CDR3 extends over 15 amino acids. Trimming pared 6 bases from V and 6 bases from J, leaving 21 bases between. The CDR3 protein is CASRSLGRVYFEQYF. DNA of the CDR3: TGTGCCAGCAGATCACTTGGCAGGGTCTATTTCGAGCAGTACTTC.

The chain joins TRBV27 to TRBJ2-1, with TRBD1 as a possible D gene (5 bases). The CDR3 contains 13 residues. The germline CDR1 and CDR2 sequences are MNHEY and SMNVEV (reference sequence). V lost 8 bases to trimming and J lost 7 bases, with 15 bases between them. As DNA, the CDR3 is TGTGCCAGCCGCAGGGCCCTAGGGAATGAGCAGTTCTTC. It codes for CASRRALGNEQFF.

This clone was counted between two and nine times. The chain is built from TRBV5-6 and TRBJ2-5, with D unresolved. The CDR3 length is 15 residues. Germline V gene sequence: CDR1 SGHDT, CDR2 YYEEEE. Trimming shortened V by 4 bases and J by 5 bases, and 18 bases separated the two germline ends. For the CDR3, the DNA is TGTGCCAGCAGCCCAGGACCACTTGGCCATGAGACCCAGTACTTC. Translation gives CASSPGPLGHETQYF.

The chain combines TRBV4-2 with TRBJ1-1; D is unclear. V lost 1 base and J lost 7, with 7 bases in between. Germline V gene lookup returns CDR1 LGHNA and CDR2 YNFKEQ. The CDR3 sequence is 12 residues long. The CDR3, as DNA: TGTGCCAGCAGCCAAGGGCGAGATGAAGCTTTCTTT. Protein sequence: CASSQGRDEAFF.

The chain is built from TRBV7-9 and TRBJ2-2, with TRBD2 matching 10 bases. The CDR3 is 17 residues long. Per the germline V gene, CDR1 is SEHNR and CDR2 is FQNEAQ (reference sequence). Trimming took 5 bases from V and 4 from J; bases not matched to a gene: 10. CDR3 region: CASSIRASGRGTGELFF. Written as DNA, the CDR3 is TGTGCCAGCAGCATCAGGGCTAGCGGGAGAGGCACCGGGGAGCTGTTTTTT.

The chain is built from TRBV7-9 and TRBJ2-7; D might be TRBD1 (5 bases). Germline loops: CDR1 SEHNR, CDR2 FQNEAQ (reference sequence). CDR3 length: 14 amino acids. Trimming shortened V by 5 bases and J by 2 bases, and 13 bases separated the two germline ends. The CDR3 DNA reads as TGTGCCAGCAGCCAACCAGGGATACCCTACGAGCAGTACTTC. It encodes CASSQPGIPYEQYF.

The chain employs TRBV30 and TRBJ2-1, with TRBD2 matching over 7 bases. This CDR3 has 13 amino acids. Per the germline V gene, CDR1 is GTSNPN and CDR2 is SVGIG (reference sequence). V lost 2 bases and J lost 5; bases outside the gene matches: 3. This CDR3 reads CAWSRGLNNEQFF. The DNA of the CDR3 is TGTGCCTGGAGTCGGGGACTAAACAATGAGCAGTTCTTC.

The CDR3 is CASARGQGAHGYTF. The CDR3 DNA sequence: TGTGCTAGTGCCCGGGGTCAGGGGGCGCATGGCTACACCTTC. The chain combines TRBV12-5 with TRBJ1-2; the match to TRBD1 covers 8 bases. Germline values: CDR1 LGHNT, CDR2 FRNRAP. The CDR3 is made up of 14 amino acids. V trimming: 7 bases; J trimming: 6 bases; junction bases outside the gene matches: 10.

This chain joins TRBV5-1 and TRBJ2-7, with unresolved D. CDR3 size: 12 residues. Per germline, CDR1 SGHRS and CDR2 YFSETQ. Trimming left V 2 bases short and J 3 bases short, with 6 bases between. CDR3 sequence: CASSFTGYEQYF. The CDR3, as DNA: TGCGCCAGCAGCTTCACGGGCTACGAGCAGTACTTC.

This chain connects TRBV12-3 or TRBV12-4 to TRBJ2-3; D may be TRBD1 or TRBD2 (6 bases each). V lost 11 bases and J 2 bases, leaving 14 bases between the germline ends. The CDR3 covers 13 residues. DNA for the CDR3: TGTGCCTCGGGGGCCGGGACCACAGATACGCAGTATTTT. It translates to CASGAGTTDTQYF.

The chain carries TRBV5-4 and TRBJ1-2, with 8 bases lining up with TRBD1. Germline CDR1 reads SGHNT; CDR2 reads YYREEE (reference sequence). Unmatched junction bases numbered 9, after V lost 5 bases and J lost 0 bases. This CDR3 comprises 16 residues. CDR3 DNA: TGTGCCAGCAGGTTGACAGGGGAGATAGCTAACTATGGCTACACCTTC. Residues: CASRLTGEIANYGYTF.

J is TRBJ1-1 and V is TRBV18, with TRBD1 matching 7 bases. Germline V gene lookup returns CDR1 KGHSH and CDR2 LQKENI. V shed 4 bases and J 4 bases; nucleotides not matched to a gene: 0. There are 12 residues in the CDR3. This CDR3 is CASSQGATEAFF. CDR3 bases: TGTGCCAGCTCACAGGGGGCCACTGAAGCTTTCTTT.

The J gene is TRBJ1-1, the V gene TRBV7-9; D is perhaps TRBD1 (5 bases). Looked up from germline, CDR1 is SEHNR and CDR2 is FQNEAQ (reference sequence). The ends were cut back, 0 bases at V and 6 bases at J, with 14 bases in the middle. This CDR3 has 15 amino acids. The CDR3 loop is CASSLARVLFAEAFF. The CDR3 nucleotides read TGTGCCAGCAGCTTAGCCAGGGTACTTTTCGCTGAAGCTTTCTTT.

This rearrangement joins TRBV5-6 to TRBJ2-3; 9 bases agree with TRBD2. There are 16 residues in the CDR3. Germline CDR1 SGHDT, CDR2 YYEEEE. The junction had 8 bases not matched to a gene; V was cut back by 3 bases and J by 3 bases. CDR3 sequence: CASSYPTAGGTDTQYF. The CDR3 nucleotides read TGTGCCAGCAGCTACCCCACGGCGGGAGGGACAGATACGCAGTATTTT.

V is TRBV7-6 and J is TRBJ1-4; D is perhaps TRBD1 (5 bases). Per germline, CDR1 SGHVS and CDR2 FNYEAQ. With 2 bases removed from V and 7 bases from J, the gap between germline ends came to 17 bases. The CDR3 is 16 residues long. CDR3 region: CASSLSPGVVGEKLFF. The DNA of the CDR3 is TGTGCCAGCAGCTTATCGCCGGGGGTTGTTGGTGAAAAACTGTTTTTT.

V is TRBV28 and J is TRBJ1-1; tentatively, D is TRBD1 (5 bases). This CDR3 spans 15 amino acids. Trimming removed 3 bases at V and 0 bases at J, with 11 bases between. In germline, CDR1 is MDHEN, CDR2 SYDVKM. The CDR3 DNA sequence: TGTGCCAGCAGTTTCAGGGTAGGGATGAACACTGAAGCTTTCTTT. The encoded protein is CASSFRVGMNTEAFF.

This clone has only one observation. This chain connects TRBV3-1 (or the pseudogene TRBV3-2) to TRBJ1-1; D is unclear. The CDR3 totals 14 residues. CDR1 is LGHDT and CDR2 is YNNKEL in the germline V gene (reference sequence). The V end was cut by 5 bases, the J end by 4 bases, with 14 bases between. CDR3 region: CASSDGIRGTEAFF. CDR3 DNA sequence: TGTGCCAGCAGCGACGGGATTCGGGGCACTGAAGCTTTCTTT.

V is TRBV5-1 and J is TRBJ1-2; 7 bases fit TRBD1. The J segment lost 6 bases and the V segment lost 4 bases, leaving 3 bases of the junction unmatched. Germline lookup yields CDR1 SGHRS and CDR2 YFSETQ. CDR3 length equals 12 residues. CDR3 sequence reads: CASSPTGNGYTF. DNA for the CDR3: TGCGCCAGCAGCCCGACAGGGAATGGCTACACCTTC.